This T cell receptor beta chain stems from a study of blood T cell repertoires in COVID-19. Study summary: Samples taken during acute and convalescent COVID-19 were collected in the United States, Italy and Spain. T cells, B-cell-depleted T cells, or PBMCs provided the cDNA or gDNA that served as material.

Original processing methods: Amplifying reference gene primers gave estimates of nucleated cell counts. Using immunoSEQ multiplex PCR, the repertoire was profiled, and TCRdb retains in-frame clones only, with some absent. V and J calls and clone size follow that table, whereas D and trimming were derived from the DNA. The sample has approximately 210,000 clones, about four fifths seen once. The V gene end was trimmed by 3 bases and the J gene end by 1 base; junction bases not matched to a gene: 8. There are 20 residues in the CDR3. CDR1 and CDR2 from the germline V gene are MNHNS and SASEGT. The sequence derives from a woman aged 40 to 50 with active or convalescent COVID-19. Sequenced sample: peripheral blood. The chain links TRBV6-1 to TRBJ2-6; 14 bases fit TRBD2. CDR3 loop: CASSDLTSGRARSGANVLTF. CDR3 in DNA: TGTGCCAGCAGTGATTTGACTAGCGGGAGGGCCAGGTCTGGGGCCAACGTCCTGACTTTC.